Listed below are T cell receptor beta chains from one sample, sequenced in a study of OX40 agonist ivuxolimab in advanced cancers. Profiling relied on immunoSEQ multiplex PCR, and the TCRdb table lists in-frame clones only, not all of them. Among over 30,000 clones listed, 84% were seen once. The source was CD4+ or CD8+ T cells sorted from blood, collected in a trial of the OX40 agonist ivuxolimab. These receptors came from an adult with an advanced solid tumor such as melanoma, head and neck, liver or kidney cancer. Both conserved end residues are part of each CDR3. A D gene is named only where the DNA matches it firmly. Clone size is shown for a subset of rows, as once, few, many or a class of expanded clone.

TRBV5-5	once	TRBJ2-3	-	CASSLVFYTDTQYF	TGTGCCAGCAGCTTGGTTTTTTACACAGATACGCAGTATTTT
TRBV5-1	-	TRBJ2-1	TRBD2	CASSSLAGMNEQFF	TGCGCCAGCAGCTCACTAGCGGGAATGAATGAGCAGTTCTTC
TRBV5-5	-	TRBJ2-2	-	CASSLGGSGMTGELFF	TGTGCCAGCAGCTTGGGGGGCTCAGGAATGACCGGGGAGCTGTTTTTT
TRBV7-9	once	TRBJ1-3	TRBD1	CASSPGQGLAGNTIYF	TGTGCCAGCAGCCCCGGACAGGGCTTAGCTGGAAACACCATATATTTT
TRBV14	-	TRBJ1-2	-	CASSQYGGDGYTF	TGTGCCAGCAGCCAATATGGCGGTGATGGCTACACCTTC
TRBV6-5	-	TRBJ2-3	-	CASRNAGQRDTQYF	TGTGCCAGCAGGAACGCGGGACAGCGAGATACGCAGTATTTT
TRBV5-4	-	TRBJ1-5	-	CASSLFRSNQPQHF	TGTGCCAGCAGCTTGTTTCGGAGCAATCAGCCCCAGCATTTT
TRBV6-5	-	TRBJ2-1	TRBD2	CASNLAGVDEQFF	TGTGCCAGCAATCTAGCGGGAGTCGATGAGCAGTTCTTC
TRBV13	-	TRBJ2-7	-	CASSLRHLGHFSYEQYF	TGTGCCAGCAGCTTACGCCACCTGGGACATTTCTCCTACGAGCAGTACTTC
TRBV5-8	-	TRBJ2-7	-	CASSLLHEQYF	TGTGCCAGCAGCTTGCTCCACGAGCAGTACTTC
TRBV27	-	TRBJ2-3	TRBD2	CASSKREGLGTDTQYF	TGTGCCAGCAGTAAGAGGGAGGGGCTCGGAACAGATACGCAGTATTTT
TRBV2	-	TRBJ1-2	-	CASSAGRSDYGYTF	TGTGCCAGCAGTGCTGGTCGATCTGACTATGGCTACACCTTC
TRBV9	-	TRBJ2-1	-	CASYRDSQGGEQFF	TGTGCCAGCTACCGGGACTCCCAGGGGGGTGAGCAGTTCTTC
TRBV6-1	-	TRBJ1-5	TRBD1	CASSGTGVQPQHF	TGTGCCAGCAGTGGGACAGGGGTCCAGCCCCAGCATTTT
TRBV14	-	TRBJ2-5	TRBD2	CASSLGASAGETQYF	TGTGCCAGCAGCCTAGGGGCGTCAGCGGGGGAGACCCAGTACTTC
TRBV19	-	TRBJ1-2	-	CASSTAGATYNYGYTF	TGTGCCAGTAGTACGGCAGGGGCGACTTATAACTATGGCTACACCTTC
TRBV30	-	TRBJ1-5	TRBD1	CAWSPGTGVSQPQHF	TGTGCCTGGTCTCCCGGGACAGGGGTAAGTCAGCCCCAGCATTTT
TRBV7-8	-	TRBJ2-5	TRBD2	CASSLGTSRETQYF	TGTGCCAGCAGCCTAGGGACTAGCAGGGAGACCCAGTACTTC
TRBV4-2	-	TRBJ1-6	-	CASSQAGEALHF	TGTGCCAGCAGCCAAGCCGGCGAGGCCCTCCACTTT
TRBV19	few	TRBJ1-2	TRBD1	CASSHGRDRRYGYTF	TGTGCCAGTAGCCACGGCCGGGACAGGCGGTATGGCTACACCTTC
TRBV5-1	-	TRBJ2-6	-	CASSKSRASGANVLTF	TGCGCCAGCAGCAAAAGCAGGGCCTCTGGGGCCAACGTCCTGACTTTC
TRBV27	-	TRBJ1-4	-	CASSSAGVNEKLFF	TGTGCCAGCAGTTCGGCCGGGGTTAATGAAAAACTGTTTTTT
TRBV11-2	-	TRBJ2-1	TRBD2	CASSLTSGLEGEQFF	TGTGCCAGCAGCTTAACTAGCGGACTGGAGGGTGAGCAGTTCTTC
TRBV28	few	TRBJ2-4	TRBD1	CASSSGQGTRNIQYF	TGTGCCAGCAGTTCCGGACAGGGGACGAGAAACATTCAGTACTTC
TRBV6-1	-	TRBJ2-1	-	CASSEAGGVLYNEQFF	TGTGCCAGCAGTGAAGCTGGAGGGGTCCTCTACAATGAGCAGTTCTTC
TRBV5-4	-	TRBJ1-2	-	CASSRDNLIKGYTF	TGTGCCAGCAGCCGGGACAACCTTATTAAGGGCTACACCTTC
TRBV19	once	TRBJ2-2	-	CASSIVGLWGYTRTGELFF	TGTGCCAGTAGTATAGTCGGTCTGTGGGGGTATACGCGGACCGGGGAGCTGTTTTTT
TRBV7-9	-	TRBJ1-2	TRBD1	CASSFPGQGEIYTF	TGTGCCAGCAGCTTCCCGGGACAGGGCGAAATCTACACCTTC
TRBV5-5	-	TRBJ2-1	TRBD2	CASSPSGTSGRRTYNEQFF	TGTGCCAGCAGCCCGAGTGGGACTAGCGGGAGGCGAACCTACAATGAGCAGTTCTTC
TRBV29-1	-	TRBJ2-7	-	CSVVLARTYEQYF	TGCAGCGTTGTCCTGGCTAGGACCTACGAGCAGTACTTC
TRBV5-4	-	TRBJ2-1	-	CASSLDLSGSSYNEQFF	TGTGCCAGCAGCTTGGATCTCTCGGGTAGCTCCTACAATGAGCAGTTCTTC
TRBV7-9	-	TRBJ1-1	-	CASSSEGTTGTEAFF	TGTGCCAGCAGCTCCGAGGGGACCACAGGAACTGAAGCTTTCTTT
TRBV10-3	-	TRBJ2-5	TRBD2	CAIASGGVPGTQYF	TGTGCCATCGCCAGCGGGGGGGTACCAGGGACCCAGTACTTC
TRBV5-1	-	TRBJ2-7	TRBD2	CASSLLAGEEQYF	TGCGCCAGCAGCTTGTTGGCGGGGGAAGAGCAGTACTTC
TRBV4-1	-	TRBJ1-4	-	CASSQGDLGRKLFF	TGCGCCAGCAGCCAAGGGGACTTAGGAAGGAAACTGTTTTTT